This passage covers 7 T cell receptor beta chains from one sample sequenced in a study of CD8+ T cells in alopecia areata. Investigators isolated RNA and reverse transcribed it into cDNA to act as the sequencing template. Clones were sequenced by immunoSEQ multiplex PCR, and TCRdb holds only the in-frame ones, with some missing. The sample shows approximately 30,000 clones, around three fifths of them seen only once. The sample comprised NKG2D-high CD8+ T cells sorted from blood. The receptors stem from a human donor with alopecia areata.

V is TRBV27 and J is TRBJ2-3; D gene unclear. The CDR3 runs to 14 residues. The V and J ends lost 6 bases and 0 bases respectively, with 10 bases between them. Germline loops: CDR1 MNHEY, CDR2 SMNVEV (reference sequence). CDR3 in amino acids: CASSPKASTDTQYF. CDR3 in DNA: TGTGCCAGCAGCCCGAAGGCTAGCACAGATACGCAGTATTTT.

The chain carries TRBV7-9 and TRBJ1-2, with 7 bases identical to TRBD1. The V gene's germline CDR1 is SEHNR and CDR2 FQNEAQ (reference sequence). The CDR3 runs to 13 residues. V was clipped by 5 bases and J by 4 bases; unmatched bases: 4. CDR3 in DNA: TGTGCCAGCAGCCCCGGGACAGTCTATGGCTACACCTTC. Translating gives CASSPGTVYGYTF.

This clone was seen a handful of times. The rearrangement uses TRBV29-1 and TRBJ2-7; TRBD2 matches 9 bases. The V segment lost 4 bases and the J segment 0 bases; nucleotides outside the gene matches: 7. Germline values: CDR1 SQVTM, CDR2 ANQGSEA. CDR3 length: 15 amino acids. The DNA for the CDR3 is TGCAGCGTTGGGGGTCGGCGGGAGGGCTCCTACGAGCAGTACTTC. Residues: CSVGGRREGSYEQYF.

Concerning this clone itself: A junction end diverges from the germline sequence, so it may reflect a read error. The chain has TRBV7-9 and TRBJ2-7, with 9 positions matching TRBD1. CDR1 is SEHNR and CDR2 is FQNEAQ in the germline V gene (reference sequence). CDR3 length: 15 amino acids. CDR3 sequence: CASTLDRGRYYEQYF. In DNA form, the CDR3 reads TGTGCCAGCACCTTAGACAGGGGGAGGTACTACGAGCAGTACTTC. The entire variable domain, with the rest obtained from reference TRBV7-9 and TRBJ2-7, is as follows: DTGVSQNPRHKITKRGQNVTFRCDPISEHNRLYWYRQTLGQGPEFLTYFQNEAQLEKSRLLSDRFSAERPKGSFSTLEIQRTEQGDSAMYLCASTLDRGRYYEQYFGPGTRLTVT.

A single count supports this clone. The chain carries TRBV4-1 and TRBJ2-1, with a weak D call TRBD1 (6 bases). The germline CDR1 and CDR2 sequences are MGHRA and YSYEKL. Trimming removed 6 bases from V and 5 bases from J, with 11 bases in between. The CDR3 length is 13 residues. CDR3 sequence: CASSPSGDNEQFF. Here the CDR3 DNA reads TGCGCCAGCAGTCCCTCAGGGGACAATGAGCAGTTCTTC.

Written as DNA, the CDR3 is TGTGCCAGCAGCCCCTCCCAAGGACTATACAATGAGCAGTTCTTC. This translates into CASSPSQGLYNEQFF. V is TRBV11-2 and J is TRBJ2-1, with D perhaps matching TRBD2 (6 bases). Germline CDR1 is SGHAT and CDR2 is FQNNGV. Trimming stripped 5 bases from V and 4 bases from J, with 15 bases between. CDR3 size: 15 residues.

The V call is TRBV9, the J call TRBJ1-1, with TRBD1 matching over 7 bases. Germline CDR1 reads SGDLS; CDR2 reads YYNGEE. The CDR3 covers 14 residues. Germline trimming cut 3 bases from V and 2 bases from J; bases unmatched to any gene: 4. This CDR3 is CASSERDSNTEAFF. The CDR3 DNA reads TGTGCCAGCAGCGAAAGGGACAGTAACACTGAAGCTTTCTTT.